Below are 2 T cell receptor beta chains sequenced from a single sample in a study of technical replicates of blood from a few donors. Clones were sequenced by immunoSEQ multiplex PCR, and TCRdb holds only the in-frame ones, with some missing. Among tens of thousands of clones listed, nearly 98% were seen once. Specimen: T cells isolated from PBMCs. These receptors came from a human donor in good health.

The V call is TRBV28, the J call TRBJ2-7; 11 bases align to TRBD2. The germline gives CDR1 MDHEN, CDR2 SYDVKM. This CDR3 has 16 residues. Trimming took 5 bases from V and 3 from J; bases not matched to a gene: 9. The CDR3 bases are TGTGCCAGCAGTACTCCCACTAGCGGGAGAGGCTACGAGCAGTACTTC. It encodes CASSTPTSGRGYEQYF.

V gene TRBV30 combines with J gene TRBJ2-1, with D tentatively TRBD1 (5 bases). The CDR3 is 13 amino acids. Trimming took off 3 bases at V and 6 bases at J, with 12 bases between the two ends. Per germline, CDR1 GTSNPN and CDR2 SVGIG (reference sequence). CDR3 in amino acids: CAWSKWGPNEQFF. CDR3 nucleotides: TGTGCCTGGAGCAAGTGGGGCCCCAATGAGCAGTTCTTC.